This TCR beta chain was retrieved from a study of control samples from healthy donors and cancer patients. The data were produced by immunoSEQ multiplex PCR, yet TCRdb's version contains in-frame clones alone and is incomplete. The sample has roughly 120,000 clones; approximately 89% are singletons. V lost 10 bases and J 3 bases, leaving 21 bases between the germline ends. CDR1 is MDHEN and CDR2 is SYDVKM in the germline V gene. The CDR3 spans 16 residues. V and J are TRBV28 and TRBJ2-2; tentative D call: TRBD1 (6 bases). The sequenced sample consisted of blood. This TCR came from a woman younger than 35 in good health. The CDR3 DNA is TGTGCCATACCTACCAATTCAGGGGCGCACACCGGGGAGCTGTTTTTT. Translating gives CAIPTNSGAHTGELFF.